This T cell receptor beta chain was captured in a study of blood T cell repertoires in COVID-19. Study in general: From the United States, Italy and Spain came samples of acute and convalescent COVID-19. T cells, B-cell-depleted T cells, or PBMCs supplied cDNA or gDNA.

In Seattle, patients joined the study during active infection and were tracked longitudinally. V trimming: 5 bases; J trimming: 1 base; junction bases outside the gene matches: 1. Germline V gene lookup returns CDR1 SGHVS and CDR2 FQNEAQ. CDR3 length equals 15 residues. In the source study's methods: For nucleated cells, counts were estimated from reference gene primer amplification. Method: immunoSEQ multiplex PCR; TCRdb's copy keeps in-frame clones and lacks some. The V and J calls and clone size come from that table; D and trimming were worked out from the DNA. The data hold roughly 210,000 clones, with approximately 81% observed a single time.

The sequenced sample consisted of peripheral blood. V gene TRBV7-8 combines with J gene TRBJ2-3; 12 nucleotides align to TRBD2. The origin of this receptor is a woman of 80 years or more with COVID-19, enrolled during active disease. CDR3 amino acids: CASSRTSGGTDTQYF. In DNA, the CDR3 is TGTGCCAGCAGCCGGACTAGCGGGGGCACAGATACGCAGTATTTT.